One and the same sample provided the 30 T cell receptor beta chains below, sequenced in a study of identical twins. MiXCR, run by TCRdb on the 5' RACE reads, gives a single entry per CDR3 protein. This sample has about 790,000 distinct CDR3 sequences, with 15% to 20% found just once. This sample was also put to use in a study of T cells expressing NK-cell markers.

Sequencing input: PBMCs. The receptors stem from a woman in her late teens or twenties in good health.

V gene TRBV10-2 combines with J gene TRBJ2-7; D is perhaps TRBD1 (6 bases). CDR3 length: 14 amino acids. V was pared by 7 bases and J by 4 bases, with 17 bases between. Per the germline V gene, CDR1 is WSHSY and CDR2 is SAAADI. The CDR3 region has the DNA TGCGCCAGCATCCCCATGGCAGGGGAATACGAGCAGTACTTC. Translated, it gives CASIPMAGEYEQYF.

Here the CDR3 reads CASSPYTGPSGANVLTF. CDR3 nucleotide sequence: TGTGCCAGCAGTCCCTATACAGGGCCCTCTGGGGCCAACGTCCTGACTTTC. The chain employs TRBV12-3 or TRBV12-4 and TRBJ2-6; a weak D match, TRBD1 (6 bases). This CDR3 contains 17 residues. The V end was cut by 5 bases, the J end by 0 bases, with 14 bases between.

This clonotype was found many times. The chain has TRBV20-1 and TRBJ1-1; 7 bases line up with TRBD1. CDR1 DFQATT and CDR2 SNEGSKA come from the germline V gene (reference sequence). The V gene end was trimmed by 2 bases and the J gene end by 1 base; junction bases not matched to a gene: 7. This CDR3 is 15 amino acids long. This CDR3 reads CSARRQGGGNTEAFF. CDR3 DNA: TGCAGTGCTAGAAGACAGGGAGGTGGGAACACTGAAGCTTTCTTT.

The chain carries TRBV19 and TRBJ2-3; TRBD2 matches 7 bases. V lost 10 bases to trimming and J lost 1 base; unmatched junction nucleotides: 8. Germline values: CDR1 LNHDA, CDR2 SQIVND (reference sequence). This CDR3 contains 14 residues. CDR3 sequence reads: CAITSVTGTDTQYF. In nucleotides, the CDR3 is TGTGCCATCACTAGCGTAACGGGCACAGATACGCAGTATTTT.

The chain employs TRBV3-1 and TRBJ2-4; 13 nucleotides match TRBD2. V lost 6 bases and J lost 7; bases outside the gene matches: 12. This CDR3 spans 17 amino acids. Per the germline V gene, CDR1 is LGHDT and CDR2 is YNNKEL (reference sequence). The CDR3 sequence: CASSRLAGGGRGNIQYF. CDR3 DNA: TGTGCCAGCAGTCGACTAGCGGGAGGAGGACGGGGTAACATTCAGTACTTC. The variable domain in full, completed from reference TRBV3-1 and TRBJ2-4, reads DTAVSQTPKYLVTQMGNDKSIKCEQNLGHDTMYWYKQDSKKFLKIMFSYNNKELIINETVPNRFSPKSPDKAHLNLHINSLELGDSAVYFCASSRLAGGGRGNIQYFGAGTRLSVL.

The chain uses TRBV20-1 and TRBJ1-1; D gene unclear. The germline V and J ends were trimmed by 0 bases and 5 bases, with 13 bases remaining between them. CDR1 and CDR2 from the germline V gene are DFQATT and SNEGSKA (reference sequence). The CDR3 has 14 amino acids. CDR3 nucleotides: TGCAGTGCTAGAGATCCCCGGAGAGGTACTGAAGCTTTCTTT. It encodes CSARDPRRGTEAFF.

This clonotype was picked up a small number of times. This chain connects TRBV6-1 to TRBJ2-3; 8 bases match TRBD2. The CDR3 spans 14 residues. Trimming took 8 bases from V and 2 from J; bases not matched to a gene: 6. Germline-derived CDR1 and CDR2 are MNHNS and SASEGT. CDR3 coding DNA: TGTGCCAGCGCAGCGGGGGCCCACACAGATACGCAGTATTTT. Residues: CASAAGAHTDTQYF.

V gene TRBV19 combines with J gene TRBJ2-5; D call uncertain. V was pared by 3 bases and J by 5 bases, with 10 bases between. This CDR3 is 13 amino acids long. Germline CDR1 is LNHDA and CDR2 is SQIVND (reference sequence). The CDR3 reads CASSIKMSETQYF. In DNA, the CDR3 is TGTGCCAGTAGTATTAAGATGTCGGAGACCCAGTACTTC. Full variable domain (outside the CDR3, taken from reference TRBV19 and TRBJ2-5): DGGITQSPKYLFRKEGQNVTLSCEQNLNHDAMYWYRQDPGQGLRLIYYSQIVNDFQKGDIAEGYSVSREKKESFPLTVTSAQKNPTAFYLCASSIKMSETQYFGPGTRLLVL.

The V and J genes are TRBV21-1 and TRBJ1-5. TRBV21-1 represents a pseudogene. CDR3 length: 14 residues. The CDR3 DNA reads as TGTGCCAGCAGCAAAAAAACAGCTGGTCAGCCCCAGCATTTT. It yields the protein CASSKKTAGQPQHF.

The CDR3: CASSMAGTGSNQPQHF. For the CDR3, the DNA is TGTGCCAGCAGCATGGCCGGGACAGGGTCCAATCAGCCCCAGCATTTT. The chain has TRBV27 and TRBJ1-5, with 9 bases fitting TRBD1. The CDR3 has 16 amino acids. From germline, CDR1 is MNHEY and CDR2 SMNVEV (reference sequence). Trimming removed 6 bases from V and 3 bases from J; junction bases left unmatched: 9.

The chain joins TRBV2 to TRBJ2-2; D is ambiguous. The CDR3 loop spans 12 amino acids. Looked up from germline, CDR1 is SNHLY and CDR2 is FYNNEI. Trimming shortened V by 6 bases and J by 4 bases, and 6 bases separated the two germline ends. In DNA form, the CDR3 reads TGTGCCAGCAGGCCGTCCACCGGGGAGCTGTTTTTT. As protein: CASRPSTGELFF.

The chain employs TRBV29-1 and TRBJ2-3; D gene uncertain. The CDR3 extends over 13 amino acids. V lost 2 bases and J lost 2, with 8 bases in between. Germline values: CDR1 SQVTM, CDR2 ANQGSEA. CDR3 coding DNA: TGCAGCGTTGAAAAACAGATCACAGATACGCAGTATTTT. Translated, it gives CSVEKQITDTQYF.

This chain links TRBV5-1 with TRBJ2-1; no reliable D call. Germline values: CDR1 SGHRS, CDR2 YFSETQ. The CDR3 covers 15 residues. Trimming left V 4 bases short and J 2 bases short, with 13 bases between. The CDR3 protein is CASSPLKNTYNEQFF. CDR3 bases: TGCGCCAGCAGCCCCCTTAAAAACACCTACAATGAGCAGTTCTTC.

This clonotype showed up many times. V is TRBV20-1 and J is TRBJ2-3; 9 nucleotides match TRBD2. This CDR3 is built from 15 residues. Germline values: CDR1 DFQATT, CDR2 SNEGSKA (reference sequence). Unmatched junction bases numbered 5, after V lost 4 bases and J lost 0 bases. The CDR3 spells CSATALAGSTDTQYF. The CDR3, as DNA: TGCAGTGCTACAGCACTAGCGGGTAGCACAGATACGCAGTATTTT.

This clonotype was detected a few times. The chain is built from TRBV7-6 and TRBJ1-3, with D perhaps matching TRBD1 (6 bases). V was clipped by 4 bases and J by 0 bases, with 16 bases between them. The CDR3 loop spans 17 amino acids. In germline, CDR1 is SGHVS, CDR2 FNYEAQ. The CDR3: CASSSSGGTTSGNTIYF. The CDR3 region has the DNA TGTGCCAGCAGCTCCTCGGGGGGCACAACCTCTGGAAACACCATATATTTT.

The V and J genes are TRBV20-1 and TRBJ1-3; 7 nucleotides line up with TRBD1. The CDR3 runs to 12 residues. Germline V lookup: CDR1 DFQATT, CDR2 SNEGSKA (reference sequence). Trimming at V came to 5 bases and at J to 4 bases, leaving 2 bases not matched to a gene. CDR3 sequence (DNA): TGCAGTGCTTCGACAGGGGGAAACACCATATATTTT. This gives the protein CSASTGGNTIYF.

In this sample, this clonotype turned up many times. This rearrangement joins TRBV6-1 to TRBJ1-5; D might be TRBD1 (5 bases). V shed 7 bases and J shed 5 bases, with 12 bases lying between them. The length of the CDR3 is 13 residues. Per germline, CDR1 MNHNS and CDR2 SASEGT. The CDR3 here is CASIQRGDQPQHF. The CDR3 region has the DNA TGTGCCAGCATCCAACGGGGGGATCAGCCCCAGCATTTT.

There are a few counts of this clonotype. Here the CDR3 reads CASRTGGTYNEQFF. The CDR3 DNA sequence: TGTGCCAGCAGGACAGGGGGCACCTACAATGAGCAGTTCTTC. J is TRBJ2-1 and V is TRBV6-1; 10 nucleotides line up with TRBD1. The CDR3 loop spans 14 amino acids. V was pared by 6 bases and J by 2 bases, with 1 base of the junction left unmatched. The germline V gene encodes CDR1 MNHNS and CDR2 SASEGT.

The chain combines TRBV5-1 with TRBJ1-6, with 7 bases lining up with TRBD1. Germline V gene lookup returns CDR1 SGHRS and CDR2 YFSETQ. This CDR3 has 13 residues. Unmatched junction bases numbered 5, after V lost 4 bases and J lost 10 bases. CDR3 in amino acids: CASSGQAGSPLHF. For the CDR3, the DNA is TGCGCCAGCAGCGGACAGGCGGGCTCACCCCTCCACTTT. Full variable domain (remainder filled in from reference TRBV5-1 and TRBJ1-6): KAGVTQTPRYLIKTRGQQVTLSCSPISGHRSVSWYQQTPGQGLQFLFEYFSETQRNKGNFPGRFSGRQFSNSRSEMNVSTLELGDSALYLCASSGQAGSPLHFGNGTRLTVT.

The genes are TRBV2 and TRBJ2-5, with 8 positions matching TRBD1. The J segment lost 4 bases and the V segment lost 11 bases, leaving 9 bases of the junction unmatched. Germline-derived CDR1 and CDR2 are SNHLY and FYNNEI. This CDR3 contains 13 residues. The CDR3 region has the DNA TGTGCCTTCTGGACAGGGCAAACAGAGACCCAGTACTTC. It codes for CAFWTGQTETQYF. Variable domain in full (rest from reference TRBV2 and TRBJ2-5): EPEVTQTPSHQVTQMGQEVILRCVPISNHLYFYWYRQILGQKVEFLVSFYNNEISEKSEIFDDQFSVERPDGSNFTLKIRSTKLEDSAMYFCAFWTGQTETQYFGPGTRLLVL.

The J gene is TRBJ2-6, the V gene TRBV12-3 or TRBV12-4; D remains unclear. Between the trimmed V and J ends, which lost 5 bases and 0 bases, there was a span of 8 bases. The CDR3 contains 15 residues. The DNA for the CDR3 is TGTGCCAGCAGTCCTCTAGTCTCTGGGGCCAACGTCCTGACTTTC. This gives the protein CASSPLVSGANVLTF.

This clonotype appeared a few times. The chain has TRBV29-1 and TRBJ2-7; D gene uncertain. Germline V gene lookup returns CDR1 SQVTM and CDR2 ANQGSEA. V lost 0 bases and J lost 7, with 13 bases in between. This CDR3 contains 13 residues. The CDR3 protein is CSVEDPRVFEQYF. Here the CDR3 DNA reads TGCAGCGTTGAAGATCCAAGGGTTTTTGAGCAGTACTTC.

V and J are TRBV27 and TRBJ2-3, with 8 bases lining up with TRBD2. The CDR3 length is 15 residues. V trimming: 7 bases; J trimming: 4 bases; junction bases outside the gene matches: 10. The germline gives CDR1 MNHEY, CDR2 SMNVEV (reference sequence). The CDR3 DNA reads TGTGCCAGCACCGGAGCGGGGGAGGGCGCAGATACGCAGTATTTT. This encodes CASTGAGEGADTQYF.

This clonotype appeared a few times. DNA for the CDR3: TGTGCCAGCAGCCCTGGACTAGCGGGGGATTTGGGATACAATGAGCAGTTCTTC. Residues: CASSPGLAGDLGYNEQFF. The genes are TRBV4-2 and TRBJ2-1; 13 nucleotides agree with TRBD2. J was trimmed by 4 bases and V by 4 bases; bases with no gene match: 10. The CDR3 length is 18 residues. CDR1 and CDR2 (germline): LGHNA, YNFKEQ.

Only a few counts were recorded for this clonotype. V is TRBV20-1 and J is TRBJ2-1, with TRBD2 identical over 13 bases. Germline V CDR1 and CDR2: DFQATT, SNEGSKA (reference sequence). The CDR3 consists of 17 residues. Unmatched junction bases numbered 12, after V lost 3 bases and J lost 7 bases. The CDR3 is CSASSTSGGVGYNEQFF. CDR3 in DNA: TGCAGTGCTAGTTCAACTAGCGGGGGGGTAGGGTATAATGAGCAGTTCTTC.

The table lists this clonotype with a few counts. CDR3 region: CSARLISGTSYNEQFF. The CDR3 DNA reads TGCAGTGCTAGACTAATTAGCGGGACCTCCTACAATGAGCAGTTCTTC. This chain uses TRBV20-1 with TRBJ2-1; 8 positions agree with TRBD2. The length of the CDR3 is 16 residues. The J segment lost 0 bases and the V segment lost 2 bases, leaving 6 bases of the junction unmatched. Germline V lookup: CDR1 DFQATT, CDR2 SNEGSKA (reference sequence).

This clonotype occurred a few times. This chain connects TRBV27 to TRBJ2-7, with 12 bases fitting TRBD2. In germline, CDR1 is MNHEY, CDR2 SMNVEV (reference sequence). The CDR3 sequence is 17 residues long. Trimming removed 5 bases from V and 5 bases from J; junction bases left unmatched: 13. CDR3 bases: TGTGCCAGCAGTACCAGGACTAGCGGGACCACAACTAACGAGCAGTACTTC. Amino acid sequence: CASSTRTSGTTTNEQYF.

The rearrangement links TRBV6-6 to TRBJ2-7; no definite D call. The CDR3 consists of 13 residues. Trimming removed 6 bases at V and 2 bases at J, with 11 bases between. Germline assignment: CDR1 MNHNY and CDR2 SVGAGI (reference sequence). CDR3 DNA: TGTGCCAGCAGAACACCTACTACCTACGAGCAGTACTTC. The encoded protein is CASRTPTTYEQYF.

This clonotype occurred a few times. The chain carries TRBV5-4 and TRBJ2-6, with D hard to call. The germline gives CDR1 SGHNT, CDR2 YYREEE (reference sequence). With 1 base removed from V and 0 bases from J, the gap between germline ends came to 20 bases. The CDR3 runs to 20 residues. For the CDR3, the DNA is TGTGCCAGCAGCTTGTCTCTCGTCTTCACCCCCGTCTCTGGGGCCAACGTCCTGACTTTC. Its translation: CASSLSLVFTPVSGANVLTF.

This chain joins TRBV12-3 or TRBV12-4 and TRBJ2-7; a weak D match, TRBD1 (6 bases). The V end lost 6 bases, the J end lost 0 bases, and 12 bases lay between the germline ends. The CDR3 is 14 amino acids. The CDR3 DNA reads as TGTGCCAGCAGCCTGTACAGGGACTCCTACGAGCAGTACTTC. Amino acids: CASSLYRDSYEQYF.